Included here is one T cell receptor beta chain sequence, with context. The antigen remains undetermined. These data come from a study of T cell responses to AZD1222 COVID-19 vaccine. The overall study: Recipients boosted at about 4 weeks or about 12 weeks are pooled.

Whole-study results and caveats: Baseline antibody screening turned up just a handful of seropositive AZD1222 recipients. Donors skewed white British and female; clonal diversity was possibly underestimated.

This CDR3 contains 13 residues. CDR1 MNHEY and CDR2 SVGAGI come from the germline V gene. Deletions cut 6 bases from V and 1 base from J, with 9 bases between. Using immunoSEQ multiplex PCR, the repertoire was profiled, and TCRdb retains in-frame clones only, with some absent. This sample has 120,000 to 150,000 clones, with approximately 88% found just once. The source of this sequence is an adult in good health. The specimen was peripheral blood, collected on day 0 of AZD1222 vaccination. The chain uses TRBV6-5 and TRBJ1-1; TRBD1 is a possible D gene (6 bases). The CDR3 DNA reads as TGTGCCAGCAGGGACAGCTGGAACACTGAAGCTTTCTTT. It codes for CASRDSWNTEAFF.